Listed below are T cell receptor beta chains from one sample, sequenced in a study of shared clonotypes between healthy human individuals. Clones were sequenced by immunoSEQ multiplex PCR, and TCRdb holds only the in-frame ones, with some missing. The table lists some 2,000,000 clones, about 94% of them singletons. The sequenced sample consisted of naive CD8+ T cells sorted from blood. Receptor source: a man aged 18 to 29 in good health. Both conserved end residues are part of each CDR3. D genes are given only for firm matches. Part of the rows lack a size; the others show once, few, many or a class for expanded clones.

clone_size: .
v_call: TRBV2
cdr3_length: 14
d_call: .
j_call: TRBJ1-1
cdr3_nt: TGTGCCAGCAGGCAGGGCCAACTGAACACTGAAGCTTTCTTT
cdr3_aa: CASRQGQLNTEAFF

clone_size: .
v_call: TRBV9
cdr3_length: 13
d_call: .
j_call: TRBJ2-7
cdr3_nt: TGTGCCAGCAGCGCACCGGGGTTCTACGAGCAGTACTTC
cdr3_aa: CASSAPGFYEQYF

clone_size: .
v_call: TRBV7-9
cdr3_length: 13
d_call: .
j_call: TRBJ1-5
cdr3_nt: TGTGCCAGCAGCTTAGACAGTTATACTCCCCAGCATTTT
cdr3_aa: CASSLDSYTPQHF

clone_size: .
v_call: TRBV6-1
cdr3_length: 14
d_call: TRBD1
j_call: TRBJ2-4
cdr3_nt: TGTGCCAGCAGTCTGGACAGGGGAGAAAACATTCAGTACTTC
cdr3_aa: CASSLDRGENIQYF

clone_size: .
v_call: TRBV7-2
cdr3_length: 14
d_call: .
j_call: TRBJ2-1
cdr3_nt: TGTGCCAGCAGCTTAGCGGGGTCCTACAATGAGCAGTTCTTC
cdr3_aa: CASSLAGSYNEQFF

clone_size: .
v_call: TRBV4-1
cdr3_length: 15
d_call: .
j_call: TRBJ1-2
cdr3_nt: TGCGCCAGCAGCCTTGTTCAAGGGGCTGGCTATGGCTACACCTTC
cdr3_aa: CASSLVQGAGYGYTF

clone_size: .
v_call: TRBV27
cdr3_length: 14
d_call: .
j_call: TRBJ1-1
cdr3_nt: TGTGCCAGCAGTCAGGGCTGGGGGAACCCTGAAGCTTTCTTT
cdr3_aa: CASSQGWGNPEAFF

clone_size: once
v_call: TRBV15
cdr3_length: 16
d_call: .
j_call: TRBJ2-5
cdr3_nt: TGTGCCACCAGCGGATGGGACCTTGGGGCCCAAGAGACCCAGTACTTC
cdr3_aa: CATSGWDLGAQETQYF

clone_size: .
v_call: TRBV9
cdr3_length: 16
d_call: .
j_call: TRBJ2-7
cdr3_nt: TGTGCCAGCAGCGAACTCCTAACTATGAATCCGAGCGAGCAGTACTTC
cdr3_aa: CASSELLTMNPSEQYF

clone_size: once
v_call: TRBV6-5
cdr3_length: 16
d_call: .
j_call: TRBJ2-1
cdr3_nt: TGTGCCAGCAGTTACTCATCAGGGGATTTTATCCATGAGCAGTTCTTC
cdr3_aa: CASSYSSGDFIHEQFF

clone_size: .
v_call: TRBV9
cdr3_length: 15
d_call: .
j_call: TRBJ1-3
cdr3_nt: TGTGCCAGCAGCGCATTTGGGGGGAGTGGAAACACCATATATTTT
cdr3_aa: CASSAFGGSGNTIYF

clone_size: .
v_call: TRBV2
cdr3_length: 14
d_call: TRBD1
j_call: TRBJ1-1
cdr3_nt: TGTGCCAGCATAGGGTCAGGGGGAGTCACTGAAGCTTTCTTT
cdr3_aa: CASIGSGGVTEAFF

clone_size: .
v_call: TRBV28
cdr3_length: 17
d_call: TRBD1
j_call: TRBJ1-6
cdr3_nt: TGTGCCAGCAGTTTAGGGGGACAGGCCCCAAGGGATTCACCCCTCCACTTT
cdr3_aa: CASSLGGQAPRDSPLHF

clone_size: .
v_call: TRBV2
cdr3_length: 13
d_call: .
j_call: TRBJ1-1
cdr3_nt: TGTGCCAGCAGTGTGGGGGGCAGCACTGAAGCTTTCTTT
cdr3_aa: CASSVGGSTEAFF

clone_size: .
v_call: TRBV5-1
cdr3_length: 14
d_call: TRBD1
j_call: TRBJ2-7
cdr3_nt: TGCGCCAGCCCTCAGTCCGGGACAGGGAACAAGCAGTACTTC
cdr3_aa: CASPQSGTGNKQYF

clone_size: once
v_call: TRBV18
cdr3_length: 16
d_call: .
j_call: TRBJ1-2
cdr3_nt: TGTGCCAGCTCACCAAAAAGATACGGTGATAACTATGGCTACACCTTC
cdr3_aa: CASSPKRYGDNYGYTF

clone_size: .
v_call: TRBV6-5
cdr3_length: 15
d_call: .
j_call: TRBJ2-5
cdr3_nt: TGTGCCAGCAGATCCGGGACTTTACAGCAAGAGACCCAGTACTTC
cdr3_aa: CASRSGTLQQETQYF

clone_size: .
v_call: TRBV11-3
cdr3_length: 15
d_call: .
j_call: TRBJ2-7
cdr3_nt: TGTGCCAGCAGCTTATCGGATGGGTATGCGAACGAGCAGTACTTC
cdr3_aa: CASSLSDGYANEQYF

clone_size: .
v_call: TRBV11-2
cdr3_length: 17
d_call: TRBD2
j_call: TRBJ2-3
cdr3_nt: TGTGCCAGCAGCTTTAGAGTCGGGACTAGCGTCACAGATACGCAGTATTTT
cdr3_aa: CASSFRVGTSVTDTQYF

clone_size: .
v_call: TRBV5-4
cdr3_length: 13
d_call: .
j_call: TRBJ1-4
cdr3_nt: TGTGCCAGCAGTAGTCCGGAAAGTGAAAAACTGTTTTTT
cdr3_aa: CASSSPESEKLFF

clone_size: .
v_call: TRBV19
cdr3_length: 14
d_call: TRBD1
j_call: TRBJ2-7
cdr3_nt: TGTGCCAGTAGCTCCGGGACAGGCGACTACGAGCAGTACTTC
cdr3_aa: CASSSGTGDYEQYF

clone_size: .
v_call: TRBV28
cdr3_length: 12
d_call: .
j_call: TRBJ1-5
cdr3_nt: TGTGCCTCGAAAGGGGGGAATCAGCCCCAGCATTTT
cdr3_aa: CASKGGNQPQHF

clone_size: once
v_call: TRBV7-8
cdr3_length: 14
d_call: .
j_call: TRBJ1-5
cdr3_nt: TGTGCCAGCAGCTCCCAGTATAGCAATCAGCCCCAGCATTTT
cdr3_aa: CASSSQYSNQPQHF

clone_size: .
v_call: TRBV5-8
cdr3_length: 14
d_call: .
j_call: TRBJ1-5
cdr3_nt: TGTGCCAGCAGCTTGGCAGGGGACAATCAGCCCCAGCATTTT
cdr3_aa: CASSLAGDNQPQHF

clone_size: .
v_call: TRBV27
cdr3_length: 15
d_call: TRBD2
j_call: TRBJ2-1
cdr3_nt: TGTGCCAGCAGTATTAGCGGGGGGGCCTACAATGAGCAGTTCTTC
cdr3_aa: CASSISGGAYNEQFF

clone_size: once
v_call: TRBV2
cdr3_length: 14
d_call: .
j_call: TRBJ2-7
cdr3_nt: TGTGCCAGCAGACCGGACAGTGGAAACTACGAGCAGTACTTC
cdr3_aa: CASRPDSGNYEQYF